These T cell receptor beta chains were read from a single sample in a study of T-cell memory formation after mild COVID-19. TCRdb ran MiXCR on the 5' RACE reads and lists one entry per CDR3 protein. The sample contains over 25,000 distinct CDR3 sequences, roughly 20% of which appear only once. Sequenced: PBMCs or a T cell subset sorted from them (not recorded which). These receptors were taken from an adult who had mild COVID-19 (a few samples of this study predate the infection). Cell type and time point are not known. The CDR3 runs from the conserved cysteine through the conserved F or W. The order of the fields is D gene, V gene, J gene, clone size, CDR3 protein, CDR3 DNA. The D gene is left open where the match is weak. Clone size is shown for a subset of rows, as once, few, many or a class of expanded clone.

d_gene: -; v_gene: TRBV10-3; j_gene: TRBJ1-1; abundance: many; CDR3aa: CAISPRGNTEAFF; CDR3nt: TGTGCCATCAGCCCCAGGGGGAACACTGAAGCTTTCTTT
d_gene: TRBD2; v_gene: TRBV29-1; j_gene: TRBJ2-2; abundance: many; CDR3aa: CSVDRTGGTGELFF; CDR3nt: TGCAGCGTTGATCGGACCGGGGGGACCGGGGAGCTGTTTTTT
d_gene: TRBD1; v_gene: TRBV6-5; j_gene: TRBJ1-2; abundance: many; CDR3aa: CASSYGGQGFYGYTF; CDR3nt: TGTGCCAGCAGTTACGGTGGACAGGGGTTCTATGGCTACACCTTC
d_gene: TRBD2; v_gene: TRBV4-3; j_gene: TRBJ2-1; abundance: many; CDR3aa: CASSKAQLAINNEQFF; CDR3nt: TGCGCCAGCAGCAAGGCTCAACTAGCGATCAACAATGAGCAGTTCTTC
d_gene: TRBD1; v_gene: TRBV29-1; j_gene: TRBJ1-2; abundance: once; CDR3aa: CSVDVPTEGAANYGYTF; CDR3nt: TGCAGCGTTGATGTTCCAACCGAGGGGGCTGCTAACTATGGCTACACCTTC
d_gene: -; v_gene: TRBV5-1; j_gene: TRBJ2-2; abundance: many; CDR3aa: CASSLGLSLANTGELFF; CDR3nt: TGCGCCAGCAGCTTGGGACTGAGCCTCGCGAACACCGGGGAGCTGTTTTTT
d_gene: TRBD1; v_gene: TRBV5-5; j_gene: TRBJ2-1; abundance: -; CDR3aa: CASSLGTGSYNEQFF; CDR3nt: TGTGCCAGCAGCTTGGGGACAGGGTCCTACAATGAGCAGTTCTTC
d_gene: -; v_gene: TRBV19; j_gene: TRBJ1-1; abundance: -; CDR3aa: CASNRGLGRNTEAFF; CDR3nt: TGTGCCAGTAATCGGGGGCTCGGGAGGAACACTGAAGCTTTCTTT
d_gene: TRBD2; v_gene: TRBV6-2/TRBV6-3; j_gene: TRBJ2-7; abundance: many; CDR3aa: CASSYSLKGLAGEASNF; CDR3nt: TGTGCCAGCAGTTACTCTCTAAAGGGACTAGCGGGTGAAGCCTCAAACTTC
d_gene: TRBD1; v_gene: TRBV25-1; j_gene: TRBJ1-5; abundance: many; CDR3aa: CASSEGQGANQPQHF; CDR3nt: TGTGCCAGCAGTGAGGGGCAGGGGGCGAATCAGCCCCAGCATTTT
d_gene: TRBD1; v_gene: TRBV28; j_gene: TRBJ1-4; abundance: many; CDR3aa: CASSLAGTGEGKLFF; CDR3nt: TGTGCCAGCAGTCTCGCCGGGACAGGGGAGGGAAAACTGTTTTTT
d_gene: -; v_gene: TRBV4-3; j_gene: TRBJ2-5; abundance: many; CDR3aa: CASSQEVQGGETQYF; CDR3nt: TGCGCCAGCAGCCAAGAAGTTCAGGGGGGAGAGACCCAGTACTTC
d_gene: -; v_gene: TRBV3-1; j_gene: TRBJ1-2; abundance: many; CDR3aa: CASSPQTVDYGYTF; CDR3nt: TGTGCCAGCAGCCCGCAAACAGTGGACTATGGCTACACCTTC
d_gene: -; v_gene: TRBV7-9; j_gene: TRBJ2-3; abundance: medium-sized; CDR3aa: CASSPGPGPDTQYF; CDR3nt: TGTGCCAGCAGCCCGGGTCCGGGACCAGATACGCAGTATTTT
d_gene: TRBD2; v_gene: TRBV10-2; j_gene: TRBJ2-7; abundance: many; CDR3aa: CASSLTSGGSEQYF; CDR3nt: TGCGCCAGCAGCCTGACTAGCGGGGGCAGCGAGCAGTACTTC
d_gene: -; v_gene: TRBV20-1; j_gene: TRBJ1-5; abundance: many; CDR3aa: CSARMTQPQHF; CDR3nt: TGCAGTGCTAGGATGACTCAGCCCCAGCATTTT